This T cell receptor beta chain was identified in a study of shared clonotypes between healthy human individuals. Sequenced by immunoSEQ multiplex PCR; TCRdb stores in-frame clones only, minus some. The sample yields hundreds of thousands of clones, around 97% seen once. Deletions cut 2 bases from V and 2 bases from J, with 15 bases between. Germline CDR1 KGHSH, CDR2 LQKENI. There are 16 residues in the CDR3. V usage is TRBV18 and J usage is TRBJ1-1; the D is unclear. Sequenced material: naive CD4+ T cells sorted from blood. Subset in this sample: CD45RA+ positively selected. The TCR comes from a woman between 25 and 40 years old in good health. In DNA, the CDR3 is TGTGCCAGCTCACCAGGCGTTATAGGAACCAACACTGAAGCTTTCTTT. Translation gives CASSPGVIGTNTEAFF.